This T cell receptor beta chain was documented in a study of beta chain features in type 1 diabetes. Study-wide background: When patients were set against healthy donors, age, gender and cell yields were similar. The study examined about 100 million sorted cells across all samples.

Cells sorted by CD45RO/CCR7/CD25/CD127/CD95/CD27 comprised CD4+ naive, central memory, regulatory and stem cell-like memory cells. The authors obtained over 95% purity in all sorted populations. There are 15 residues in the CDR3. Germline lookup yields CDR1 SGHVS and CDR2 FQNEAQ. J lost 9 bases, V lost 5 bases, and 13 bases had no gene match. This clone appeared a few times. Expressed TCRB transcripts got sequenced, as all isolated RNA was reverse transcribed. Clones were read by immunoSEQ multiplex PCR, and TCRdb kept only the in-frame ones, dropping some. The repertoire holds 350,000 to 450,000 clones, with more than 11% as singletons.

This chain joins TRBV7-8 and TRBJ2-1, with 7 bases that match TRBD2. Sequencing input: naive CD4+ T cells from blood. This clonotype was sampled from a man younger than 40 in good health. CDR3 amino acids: CASSPSGYTGGEQFF. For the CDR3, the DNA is TGTGCCAGCAGCCCTAGCGGCTATACCGGGGGTGAGCAGTTCTTC. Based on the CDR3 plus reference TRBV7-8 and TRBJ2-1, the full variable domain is GAGVSQSPRYKVAKRGQDVALRCDPISGHVSLFWYQQALGQGPEFLTYFQNEAQLDKSGLPSDRFFAERPEGSVSTLKIQRTQQEDSAVYLCASSPSGYTGGEQFFGPGTRLTVL.